This T cell receptor beta chain was sequenced for a study of shared clonotypes between healthy human individuals. Produced via immunoSEQ multiplex PCR; TCRdb's table is partial and in-frame only. The table lists about 380,000 clones, around 96% of them singletons. Per germline, CDR1 LNHDA and CDR2 SQIVND (reference sequence). V was pared by 1 base and J by 7 bases, with 11 bases between. The CDR3 is made up of 13 amino acids. Sequenced: memory CD8+ T cells sorted from blood. Documented subset: CD45RO+ cells pooled with CCR7-negative TemRA cells. The chain is built from TRBV19 and TRBJ2-7; D is uncertain. The sequence was collected from a man in his thirties or forties in good health. The DNA of the CDR3 is TGTGCCAGTAGTATAGCCTGGCTCGGGGAGCAGTACTTC. This gives the protein CASSIAWLGEQYF.